This TCR beta chain was captured in a study of control samples from healthy donors and cancer patients. Here immunoSEQ multiplex PCR was the method, and the copy in TCRdb shows in-frame clones only, minus some. The sample includes 98,000 or so clones, roughly 90% of them seen just once. Germline CDR1 is LNHDA and CDR2 is SQIVND (reference sequence). The V gene end was trimmed by 6 bases and the J gene end by 8 bases; junction bases not matched to a gene: 12. The CDR3 consists of 14 residues. The sample consisted of blood. The receptor was isolated from a woman between 65 and 79 years old in good health. The chain has TRBV19 and TRBJ1-2; 7 bases fit TRBD1. CDR3 sequence: CASSWEGASGGYTF. The CDR3, as DNA: TGTGCCAGTAGCTGGGAGGGGGCGTCGGGAGGCTACACCTTC.